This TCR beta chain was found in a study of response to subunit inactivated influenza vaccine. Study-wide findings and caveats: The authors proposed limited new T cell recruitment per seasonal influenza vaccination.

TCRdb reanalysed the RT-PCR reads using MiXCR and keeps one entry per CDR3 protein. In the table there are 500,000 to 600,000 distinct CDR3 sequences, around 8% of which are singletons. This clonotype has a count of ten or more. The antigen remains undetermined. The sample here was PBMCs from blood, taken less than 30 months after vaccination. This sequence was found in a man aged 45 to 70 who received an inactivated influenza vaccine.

CDR3 residues: CASSLARGYEQYF. The CDR3 nucleotides read TGTGCCAGCAGCTTAGCTAGGGGCTACGAGCAGTACTTC. The chain uses TRBV7-8 and TRBJ2-7, with D possibly TRBD1 on 5 matching bases. Trimming pared 0 bases from V and 3 bases from J, leaving 6 bases between. CDR3 size: 13 residues. Germline loops: CDR1 SGHVS, CDR2 FQNEAQ.